These 32 T cell receptor beta chains originate from one sample sequenced in a study of blood T cell repertoires in COVID-19. Clones were sequenced by immunoSEQ multiplex PCR, and TCRdb holds only the in-frame ones, with some missing. In the table there are a few hundred thousand clones, about nine tenths of which are singletons. Sequenced sample: PBMCs or T cells enriched from blood (not recorded which). These receptors came from a woman aged 25-40 years who had been exposed to COVID-19.

The rearrangement links TRBV10-3 to TRBJ2-1; 9 positions agree with TRBD1. J gave up 4 bases and V 5 bases, and 3 bases lay outside the gene matches. The CDR3 loop spans 14 amino acids. Germline V gives CDR1 ENHRY, CDR2 SYGVKD. The chain's CDR3 is CAISLGQGYNEQFF. CDR3 DNA sequence: TGTGCCATCAGTTTGGGACAGGGATACAATGAGCAGTTCTTC.

The chain uses TRBV3-1 (or the pseudogene TRBV3-2) and TRBJ2-1, with no clear D. Germline V lookup: CDR1 LGHDT, CDR2 YNNKEL (reference sequence). V was pared by 8 bases and J by 9 bases, with 14 bases between. The CDR3 is 12 amino acids. The CDR3 region is CASGLSSAEQFF. The CDR3 nucleotides read TGTGCCAGCGGTCTAAGTTCCGCTGAGCAGTTCTTC.

The chain combines TRBV6-5 with TRBJ1-6; 9 bases are shared with TRBD1. This CDR3 spans 16 amino acids. After removal of 4 bases from V and 7 bases from J, the junction contained 8 bases not matched to a gene. Germline CDR1 MNHEY, CDR2 SVGAGI. CDR3 sequence: CASSLKDRGSNSPLHF. The CDR3 DNA is TGTGCCAGCAGTTTAAAGGACAGGGGAAGCAATTCACCCCTCCACTTT.

The rearrangement uses TRBV3-1 (or the pseudogene TRBV3-2) and TRBJ2-1; 8 bases map to TRBD2. J lost 0 bases, V lost 4 bases, and 2 bases had no gene match. The CDR3 length is 15 residues. Germline V CDR1 and CDR2: LGHDT, YNNKEL (reference sequence). CDR3 DNA sequence: TGTGCCAGCAGCCGAAGCGGGAGCTCCTACAATGAGCAGTTCTTC. It codes for CASSRSGSSYNEQFF.

The chain uses TRBV9 and TRBJ1-3; 12 bases match TRBD1. CDR3 size: 17 residues. V trimming: 3 bases; J trimming: 2 bases; junction bases outside the gene matches: 6. Germline V CDR1 and CDR2: SGDLS, YYNGEE. CDR3 sequence reads: CASSAPGQGAPGNTIYF. CDR3 nucleotide sequence: TGTGCCAGCAGCGCCCCGGGACAGGGGGCGCCTGGAAACACCATATATTTT.

This clone has more than one count but fewer than ten. The chain carries TRBV5-1 and TRBJ2-7; TRBD2 matches 10 bases. CDR3 length: 15 amino acids. Germline lookup yields CDR1 SGHRS and CDR2 YFSETQ. V shed 0 bases, J shed 4 bases, and the junction held 4 bases outside the gene matches. The CDR3 loop reads CASSLDGTSVYEQYF. The CDR3 DNA reads TGCGCCAGCAGCTTGGACGGGACTAGCGTTTACGAGCAGTACTTC.

This chain joins TRBV3-1 (or the pseudogene TRBV3-2) and TRBJ1-1, with D maybe TRBD1 (5 bases). V was clipped by 0 bases and J by 2 bases, with 13 bases between them. Germline loops: CDR1 LGHDT, CDR2 YNNKEL (reference sequence). The CDR3 contains 16 residues. CDR3 protein: CASSQDLRGFNTEAFF. In nucleotides, the CDR3 is TGTGCCAGCAGCCAAGATTTAAGGGGATTTAACACTGAAGCTTTCTTT.

CDR3 nucleotides: TGTGCCAGCAGCCCCGACCCCCTTAGCGGGGCCCAAGAGACCCAGTACTTC. Translated, it gives CASSPDPLSGAQETQYF. The chain couples TRBV7-6 to TRBJ2-5; 8 nucleotides align to TRBD2. V dropped 5 bases and J dropped 1; count of bases not matched to a gene: 12. The CDR3 covers 17 residues. In germline, CDR1 is SGHVS, CDR2 FNYEAQ.

This clone was recorded only once. The chain recombines TRBV7-3 with TRBJ1-5, with D hard to call. This CDR3 spans 13 amino acids. From germline, CDR1 is SGHTA and CDR2 FQGTGA. V was cut by 5 bases and J by 5 bases, with 10 bases left in between. CDR3 nucleotides: TGTGCCAGCAGCGCTGGGCGGGATCAGCCCCAGCATTTT. It specifies CASSAGRDQPQHF.

The sample holds one count of this clone. The rearrangement joins TRBV5-5 to TRBJ2-6, with D unclear. The CDR3 spans 13 residues. Trimming took 6 bases from V and 0 from J, leaving 4 bases between them. Germline V gene sequence: CDR1 SGHKS, CDR2 YYEKEE (reference sequence). CDR3 region: CASTVSGANVLTF. The CDR3 nucleotides read TGTGCCAGCACCGTCTCTGGGGCCAACGTCCTGACTTTC.

The chain carries TRBV6-5 and TRBJ1-4, with D unclear. The length of the CDR3 is 11 residues. The germline V gene encodes CDR1 MNHEY and CDR2 SVGAGI. Trimming removed 8 bases at V and 8 bases at J, with 9 bases between. DNA of the CDR3: TGTGCCAGCGTTTACAGCGAAAAACTGTTTTTT. Translated: CASVYSEKLFF.

The chain has TRBV28 and TRBJ1-3, with TRBD1 as a possible D gene (6 bases). The germline CDR1 and CDR2 sequences are MDHEN and SYDVKM. This CDR3 contains 13 residues. Trimming removed 6 bases at V and 1 base at J, with 7 bases between. For the CDR3, the DNA is TGTGCCAGCAGCCAGGGGTCTGGAAACACCATATATTTT. Translated, it gives CASSQGSGNTIYF.

This clone was detected once. The rearrangement joins TRBV5-1 to TRBJ2-1; 7 nucleotides agree with TRBD1. V lost 2 bases to trimming and J lost 3 bases; unmatched junction nucleotides: 8. CDR1 SGHRS and CDR2 YFSETQ come from the germline V gene. CDR3 length: 16 amino acids. CDR3 nucleotide sequence: TGCGCCAGCAGCTTCCCAACAGGGGCCAGCTACAATGAGCAGTTCTTC. Its protein is CASSFPTGASYNEQFF. Using reference TRBV5-1 and TRBJ2-1 for the parts outside the CDR3, the full variable domain is KAGVTQTPRYLIKTRGQQVTLSCSPISGHRSVSWYQQTPGQGLQFLFEYFSETQRNKGNFPGRFSGRQFSNSRSEMNVSTLELGDSALYLCASSFPTGASYNEQFFGPGTRLTVL.

V usage is TRBV28 and J usage is TRBJ2-2, with D perhaps TRBD2 (6 bases). Trimming stripped 6 bases from V and 0 bases from J, with 14 bases between. This CDR3 is built from 16 residues. Per the germline V gene, CDR1 is MDHEN and CDR2 is SYDVKM. The CDR3 here is CASRSPGLTNTGELFF. CDR3 DNA sequence: TGTGCCAGCAGATCCCCGGGACTTACGAACACCGGGGAGCTGTTTTTT.

In nucleotides, the CDR3 is TGTGCCAGCAGCGTAGGTCAGTTGACTAGCTCTGGAAACACCATATATTTT. Translating it yields CASSVGQLTSSGNTIYF. The chain combines TRBV9 with TRBJ1-3; D gene ambiguous. The V gene lost 0 bases and the J gene lost 0 bases, with 13 bases spanning the gap. The CDR3 consists of 17 residues. Germline assignment: CDR1 SGDLS and CDR2 YYNGEE. The full variable domain, its missing parts supplied by reference TRBV9 and TRBJ1-3, is DSGVTQTPKHLITATGQRVTLRCSPRSGDLSVYWYQQSLDQGLQFLIQYYNGEERAKGNILERFSAQQFPDLHSELNLSSLELGDSALYFCASSVGQLTSSGNTIYFGEGSWLTVV.

The chain has TRBV5-1 and TRBJ2-2; D perhaps matches TRBD1 (5 bases). CDR1 is SGHRS, CDR2 YFSETQ, per germline. With 2 bases removed from V and 0 bases from J, the gap between germline ends came to 11 bases. The CDR3 loop spans 16 amino acids. In DNA form, the CDR3 reads TGCGCCAGCAGCTTAACGGCAGGGCCGAACACCGGGGAGCTGTTTTTT. Its translation: CASSLTAGPNTGELFF.

The rearrangement joins TRBV7-9 to TRBJ2-1; D call uncertain. Trimming pared 0 bases from V and 4 bases from J, leaving 7 bases between. Germline V gives CDR1 SEHNR, CDR2 FQNEAQ (reference sequence). The CDR3 has 14 amino acids. CDR3 sequence (DNA): TGTGCCAGCAGCTTAGCGGAACAGTACAATGAGCAGTTCTTC. This encodes CASSLAEQYNEQFF.

The chain combines TRBV9 with TRBJ2-3; D is unresolved. With 0 bases removed from V and 2 bases from J, the gap between germline ends came to 10 bases. Germline V gives CDR1 SGDLS, CDR2 YYNGEE. This CDR3 has 15 residues. CDR3 loop: CASSVDSLYTDTQYF. CDR3 DNA sequence: TGTGCCAGCAGCGTAGACTCCCTCTACACAGATACGCAGTATTTT.

This chain joins TRBV4-1 and TRBJ2-7; D is uncertain. From germline, CDR1 is MGHRA and CDR2 YSYEKL. Deletions cut 0 bases from V and 2 bases from J, with 17 bases between. The CDR3 is 17 residues long. The DNA for the CDR3 is TGCGCCAGCAGCCAAGAACCAACACACCCGTCAGCCTACGAGCAGTACTTC. Protein product: CASSQEPTHPSAYEQYF.

This chain uses TRBV28 with TRBJ2-3; D ambiguous. CDR3 length: 14 residues. Germline CDR1 MDHEN, CDR2 SYDVKM. Between the trimmed V and J ends, which lost 5 bases and 5 bases, there was a span of 14 bases. The CDR3 protein is CASSLRLSLDTQYF. In DNA form, the CDR3 reads TGTGCCAGCAGTCTTCGACTGTCCCTAGATACGCAGTATTTT.

This rearrangement joins TRBV4-2 to TRBJ2-1; 8 nucleotides match TRBD2. CDR1 and CDR2 (germline): LGHNA, YNFKEQ. V dropped 4 bases and J dropped 7; count of bases not matched to a gene: 9. This CDR3 is 15 amino acids long. As DNA, the CDR3 is TGTGCCAGCAGCCTTGGACTAGCCAAGGAGAATGAGCAGTTCTTC. Its translation is CASSLGLAKENEQFF.

The J gene is TRBJ1-1, the V gene TRBV28, with D perhaps TRBD1 (6 bases). The CDR3 extends over 12 amino acids. The V end was cut by 4 bases, the J end by 7 bases, with 10 bases between. In germline, CDR1 is MDHEN, CDR2 SYDVKM. CDR3 loop: CASSSGQFEAFF. Written as DNA, the CDR3 is TGTGCCAGCAGTTCAGGACAGTTTGAAGCTTTCTTT. The full variable domain, completed using reference TRBV28 and TRBJ1-1, is DVKVTQSSRYLVKRTGEKVFLECVQDMDHENMFWYRQDPGLGLRLIYFSYDVKMKEKGDIPEGYSVSREKKERFSLILESASTNQTSMYLCASSSGQFEAFFGQGTRLTVV.

Only a few counts were recorded for this clone. The chain uses TRBV28 and TRBJ2-7, with 8 nucleotides matching TRBD2. This CDR3 has 14 residues. The ends lost 7 bases at V and 5 bases at J; junction bases unmatched: 10. CDR1 MDHEN and CDR2 SYDVKM come from the germline V gene. The CDR3 protein is CASTRTSISHEQYF. CDR3 in DNA: TGTGCCAGCACTCGGACTAGCATTTCCCACGAGCAGTACTTC.

The chain has TRBV15 and TRBJ1-6; weak D call: TRBD1 (6 bases). V was pared by 3 bases and J by 4 bases, with 7 bases between. Germline V gives CDR1 LNHNV, CDR2 YYDKDF (reference sequence). The CDR3 loop spans 14 amino acids. The CDR3 bases are TGTGCCACCAGCAGGGACAGATATAATTCACCCCTCCACTTT. Its translation is CATSRDRYNSPLHF.

V gene TRBV19 combines with J gene TRBJ1-5; perhaps TRBD1 as D (6 bases). The ends were cut back, 2 bases at V and 4 bases at J, with 12 bases in the middle. Germline V gene data show CDR1 as LNHDA and CDR2 as SQIVND (reference sequence). The CDR3 sequence is 15 residues long. DNA of the CDR3: TGTGCCAGTAGTATAAACAGGGATGGGAATCAGCCCCAGCATTTT. It encodes CASSINRDGNQPQHF.

The chain joins TRBV29-1 to TRBJ1-4, with unresolved D. Trimming stripped 7 bases from V and 7 bases from J, with 25 bases between. The germline V gene has CDR1 SQVTM and CDR2 ANQGSEA. The CDR3 is 16 amino acids. CDR3 sequence reads: CSAPRKAGVKGEKLFF. The CDR3 bases are TGCAGCGCCCCGCGGAAGGCCGGGGTGAAAGGTGAAAAACTGTTTTTT.

This chain joins TRBV7-2 and TRBJ2-7; the match to TRBD1 covers 7 bases. The CDR3 extends over 14 amino acids. With V trimmed by 5 bases and J by 4 bases, 8 bases remained unmatched. Germline CDR1 SGHTA, CDR2 FQGNSA. The CDR3: CASSRSTGNYEQYF. The CDR3 DNA reads as TGTGCCAGCAGCCGCTCGACAGGGAATTACGAGCAGTACTTC.

The gene calls are TRBV9 and TRBJ2-2; 7 bases align to TRBD1. Germline CDR1 is SGDLS and CDR2 is YYNGEE. J was trimmed by 6 bases and V by 2 bases; bases with no gene match: 7. The CDR3 contains 15 residues. The CDR3 DNA follows: TGTGCCAGCAGCGTTAGGGGGCGGCGCGCCGGGGAGCTGTTTTTT. Amino acids: CASSVRGRRAGELFF.

V usage is TRBV12-5 and J usage is TRBJ2-1; perhaps TRBD2 as D (5 bases). The V gene lost 2 bases and the J gene lost 3 bases, with 11 bases spanning the gap. The CDR3 spans 15 residues. Germline-derived CDR1 and CDR2 are LGHNT and FRNRAP. CDR3 sequence (DNA): TGTGCTAGTGGTTTGTTCGCGGGTCTCTACAATGAGCAGTTCTTC. Translation gives CASGLFAGLYNEQFF.

The chain carries TRBV9 and TRBJ2-3; 9 positions match TRBD2. Germline CDR1 and CDR2: SGDLS and YYNGEE. V was pared by 3 bases and J by 1 base, with 6 bases of the junction left unmatched. This CDR3 has 16 residues. The CDR3 is CASSARTSARTDTQYF. DNA for the CDR3: TGTGCCAGCAGCGCCCGGACTAGCGCCCGCACAGATACGCAGTATTTT.

The chain uses TRBV7-9 and TRBJ2-5; 11 bases agree with TRBD1. Unmatched junction bases numbered 3, after V lost 1 base and J lost 5 bases. CDR1 is SEHNR and CDR2 is FQNEAQ in the germline V gene (reference sequence). This CDR3 has 15 amino acids. The CDR3 sequence: CASSLGTGGFETQYF. DNA of the CDR3: TGTGCCAGCAGCTTAGGGACAGGGGGCTTTGAGACCCAGTACTTC.

This clone occurred once. The V gene is TRBV7-9, the J gene TRBJ2-5; TRBD2 aligns across 9 bases. This CDR3 is 18 amino acids long. Germline values: CDR1 SEHNR, CDR2 FQNEAQ (reference sequence). The trim removed 0 bases at V and 0 bases at J, leaving 8 bases unmatched. The CDR3 DNA reads TGTGCCAGCAGCTTAGCGCGAGGAGTAGCGGGAGACCAAGAGACCCAGTACTTC. It translates to CASSLARGVAGDQETQYF.